This TCR beta chain was retrieved from a study of blood T cell repertoires in COVID-19. At the level of the study: Sites across the United States, Italy and Spain contributed samples from acute and convalescent COVID-19. The analysed material was cDNA or gDNA that came from T cells, B-cell-depleted T cells, or PBMCs.

Per the authors' pipeline: Estimation of nucleated cell counts relied on the amplification of reference gene primers. Assay used: immunoSEQ multiplex PCR; TCRdb lists only in-frame clones, some missing. V, J and clone size were drawn from that table, and D and trimming were deduced from the DNA. The table lists under 150,000 clones, 88% of them singletons, with around 26% in the top ten. The CDR3 sequence is 14 residues long. Specimen: peripheral blood. V is TRBV12-2 and J is TRBJ2-6; the table's TRBD1 call for D was not verified on the DNA. TRBV12-2 is given as a pseudogene. This TCR came from a human donor in a cohort sampled during active COVID-19. CDR3 region: CASRAGSGANVLTF. CDR3 DNA sequence: TGTGCAAGTCGGGCTGGCTCTGGGGCCAACGTCCTGACTTTC.